This T cell receptor beta chain was recovered during a study of control samples from healthy donors and cancer patients. TCRdb's table, derived via immunoSEQ multiplex PCR, lists solely in-frame clones and lacks some. The table has under 65,000 clones, around 87% seen once. The junction had 6 bases not matched to a gene; V was cut back by 6 bases and J by 2 bases. The CDR3 sequence is 15 residues long. Germline V gene lookup returns CDR1 MDHEN and CDR2 SYDVKM. Source material: PBMCs. The J gene is TRBJ2-3, the V gene TRBV28, with 9 bases that match TRBD1. This receptor was taken from a woman aged 60 to 75 with lung cancer. CDR3 sequence (DNA): TGTGCCAGCAGCTCCGGACAGGGGAACACAGATACGCAGTATTTT. Amino acids: CASSSGQGNTDTQYF.